This passage covers 9 T cell receptor beta chains from one sample sequenced in a study of cytomegalovirus exposure and HLA in healthy donors. Primers: 60 Vbeta forward and 13 Jbeta reverse. Here immunoSEQ multiplex PCR was the method, and the copy in TCRdb shows in-frame clones only, minus some. Of some 190,000 clones listed, about 83% are singletons. The sample taken for sequencing was PBMCs. The receptors come from a man aged 35 to 55 in good health and CMV-seropositive.

The rearrangement uses TRBV7-9 and TRBJ1-3, with D maybe TRBD1 (6 bases). The CDR3 covers 15 residues. Trimming removed 5 bases from V and 0 bases from J, with 11 bases in between. Germline CDR1 is SEHNR and CDR2 is FQNEAQ (reference sequence). This CDR3 is CASSVGHLSGNTIYF. The CDR3, as DNA: TGTGCCAGCAGCGTGGGACACCTCTCTGGAAACACCATATATTTT.

The chain uses TRBV19 and TRBJ2-7, with 9 bases fitting TRBD1. Looked up from germline, CDR1 is LNHDA and CDR2 is SQIVND (reference sequence). V trimming: 3 bases; J trimming: 5 bases; junction bases outside the gene matches: 8. The CDR3 loop spans 15 amino acids. This CDR3 is CASSIGQGIMDEQYF. CDR3 in DNA: TGTGCCAGTAGTATTGGACAGGGGATCATGGACGAGCAGTACTTC.

J is TRBJ2-3 and V is TRBV27; D unresolved. CDR1 is MNHEY and CDR2 is SMNVEV in the germline V gene (reference sequence). V was shortened by 4 bases and J by 1 base, with 15 bases between the two germline ends. The CDR3 length is 16 residues. The CDR3 sequence: CASSSELAMGTDTQYF. In DNA form, the CDR3 reads TGTGCCAGCAGTTCGGAGTTGGCGATGGGCACAGATACGCAGTATTTT.

The chain recombines TRBV13 with TRBJ1-3; 10 bases align to TRBD1. The CDR3 is made up of 17 amino acids. Germline V CDR1 and CDR2: PRHDT, FYEKMQ (reference sequence). The J segment lost 5 bases and the V segment lost 0 bases, leaving 7 bases of the junction unmatched. The CDR3 bases are TGTGCCAGCAGCTTAGGCTTCCGGGACAGGGGAAGAAACACCATATATTTT. Translated: CASSLGFRDRGRNTIYF.

V and J are TRBV5-6 and TRBJ2-3, with 9 nucleotides matching TRBD2. The ends lost 4 bases at V and 0 bases at J; junction bases unmatched: 15. This CDR3 is 19 amino acids long. CDR1 is SGHDT and CDR2 is YYEEEE in the germline V gene. Written as DNA, the CDR3 is TGTGCCAGCAGCGGAGGGGAACTAGCGGGTGGTGCTAGCACAGATACGCAGTATTTT. As protein: CASSGGELAGGASTDTQYF. The whole variable domain, remainder taken from reference TRBV5-6 and TRBJ2-3, is DAGVTQSPTHLIKTRGQQVTLRCSPKSGHDTVSWYQQALGQGPQFIFQYYEEEERQRGNFPDRFSGHQFPNYSSELNVNALLLGDSALYLCASSGGELAGGASTDTQYFGPGTRLTVL.

This CDR3 is CASSLYTGEQYF. In nucleotides, the CDR3 is TGTGCCAGCTCACTATATACGGGGGAGCAGTACTTC. The J gene is TRBJ2-7, the V gene TRBV18; tentative D call: TRBD2 (5 bases). The CDR3 totals 12 residues. Trimming stripped 4 bases from V and 7 bases from J, with 11 bases between. Per the germline V gene, CDR1 is KGHSH and CDR2 is LQKENI.

The gene calls are TRBV5-1 and TRBJ2-5; 9 bases agree with TRBD2. The DNA end is a closer match to TRBJ2-7, so the J assignment may be wrong. Germline V gene data show CDR1 as SGHRS and CDR2 as YFSETQ. The CDR3 contains 14 residues. CDR3 in DNA: TGCGCCAGCAGCTATAGCGGGAGCGGCTACGAGCAGTACTTC. It specifies CASSYSGSGYEQYF.

The chain employs TRBV6-6 and TRBJ1-2; D may be TRBD1 (6 bases). Germline values: CDR1 MNHNY, CDR2 SVGAGI (reference sequence). CDR3 size: 14 residues. The V end lost 2 bases, the J end lost 7 bases, and 14 bases lay between the germline ends. The CDR3, as DNA: TGTGCCAGCAGTTACATCCAGGGGTCCTCTGGCTACACCTTC. Its protein product is CASSYIQGSSGYTF.

The rearrangement links TRBV2 to TRBJ2-7; perhaps TRBD1 as D (6 bases). The V end was cut by 3 bases, the J end by 6 bases, with 15 bases between. The CDR3 runs to 14 residues. Per the germline V gene, CDR1 is SNHLY and CDR2 is FYNNEI. The CDR3: CASSDVQGGREQYF. CDR3 coding DNA: TGTGCCAGCAGTGATGTACAGGGTGGACGCGAGCAGTACTTC.